The 6 T cell receptor beta chains reported below all come from one sample, sequenced in a study of identical twins (dated by TCRdb to 2016 to 2017). The library was made by 5' RACE. The instrument was an Illumina HiSeq 2000. TCRdb trimmed public reads at Q25 via fastp, called clones via MiXCR and kept in-frame beta chains. Each record represents a unique CDR3 protein, reported with the most common genes and DNA among its rows. The sample records roughly 570,000 distinct CDR3 sequences, around 9.6% of which are singletons. Together, the top ten hold roughly 3.2% of the sample. These data were likewise used in another study, on yellow fever vaccine responses in identical twins.

Sample: PBMCs. These receptors came from a woman aged 18-29 years in good health.

The chain carries TRBV19 and TRBJ1-5; 7 bases align to TRBD1. The V and J ends lost 4 bases and 4 bases, in that order; junction bases with no gene match: 7. The CDR3 is 15 amino acids. CDR1 and CDR2 (germline): LNHDA, SQIVND (reference sequence). The CDR3 DNA sequence: TGTGCCAGTAGTACTTGGGACAGACTTAATCAGCCCCAGCATTTT. Translation: CASSTWDRLNQPQHF.

This clonotype was observed a handful of times. The chain combines TRBV20-1 with TRBJ1-1, with D possibly matching TRBD1 (5 bases). Germline V CDR1 and CDR2: DFQATT, SNEGSKA (reference sequence). This CDR3 contains 12 residues. V lost 6 bases, J lost 2 bases, and 10 bases lay in between. The CDR3 nucleotides are TGCAGTGCACAGGTGCTCAACACTGAAGCTTTCTTT. This gives the protein CSAQVLNTEAFF.

A few counts support this clonotype. The V gene is TRBV10-3, the J gene TRBJ2-1, with D maybe TRBD2 (5 bases). The V gene's germline CDR1 is ENHRY and CDR2 SYGVKD. The CDR3 extends over 15 amino acids. The V and J ends lost 3 bases and 8 bases respectively, with 17 bases between them. The CDR3: CAISDGDLVLYEQFF. The CDR3 DNA reads TGTGCCATCAGTGACGGGGATCTGGTGTTATATGAGCAGTTCTTC.

The gene calls are TRBV7-2 and TRBJ1-1; D is possibly TRBD1 (6 bases). The ends were cut back, 0 bases at V and 8 bases at J, with 19 bases in the middle. The CDR3 covers 16 residues. Germline V gives CDR1 SGHTA, CDR2 FQGNSA. CDR3 coding DNA: TGTGCCAGCAGCTTAGCGTTCGCGGGACAAGGGGTGGAAGCTTTCTTT. Protein: CASSLAFAGQGVEAFF. The whole variable domain, remainder taken from reference TRBV7-2 and TRBJ1-1, is GAGVSQSPSNKVTEKGKDVELRCDPISGHTALYWYRQSLGQGLEFLIYFQGNSAPDKSGLPSDRFSAERTGGSVSTLTIQRTQQEDSAVYLCASSLAFAGQGVEAFFGQGTRLTVV.

This clonotype was counted between two and nine times. The chain joins TRBV19 to TRBJ2-1; perhaps TRBD2 as D (6 bases). The CDR3 runs to 13 residues. CDR1 LNHDA and CDR2 SQIVND come from the germline V gene (reference sequence). The CDR3 coding sequence is TGTTCGTCCGCGCGGGGATCCTACAATGAGCAGTTCTTC. This encodes CSSARGSYNEQFF.

J is TRBJ2-7 and V is TRBV29-1; 9 bases align to TRBD1. Trimming took 1 base from V and 5 from J; bases not matched to a gene: 6. From germline, CDR1 is SQVTM and CDR2 ANQGSEA. The length of the CDR3 is 14 residues. CDR3 sequence reads: CSVEARDRDHEQYF. The CDR3 DNA sequence: TGCAGCGTTGAAGCCCGGGACAGGGACCACGAGCAGTACTTC.